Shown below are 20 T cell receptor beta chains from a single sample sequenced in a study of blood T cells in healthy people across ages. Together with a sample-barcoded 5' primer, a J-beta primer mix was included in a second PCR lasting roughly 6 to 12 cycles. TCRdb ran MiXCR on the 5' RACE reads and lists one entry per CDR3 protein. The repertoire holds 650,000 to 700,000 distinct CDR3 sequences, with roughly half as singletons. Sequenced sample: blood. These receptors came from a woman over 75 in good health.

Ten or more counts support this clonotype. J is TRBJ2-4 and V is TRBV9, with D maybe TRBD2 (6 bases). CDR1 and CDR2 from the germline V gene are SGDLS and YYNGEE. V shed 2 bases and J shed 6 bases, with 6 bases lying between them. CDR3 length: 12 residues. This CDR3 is CASSVGGNIQYF. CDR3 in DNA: TGTGCCAGCAGCGTGGGGGGAAACATTCAGTACTTC.

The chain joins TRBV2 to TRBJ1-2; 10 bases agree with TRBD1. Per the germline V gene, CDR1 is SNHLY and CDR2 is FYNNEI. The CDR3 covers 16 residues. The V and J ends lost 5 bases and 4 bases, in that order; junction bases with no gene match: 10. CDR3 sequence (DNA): TGTGCCAGCAGTCCGGGACAGGGGCCCTTAGGCTATGGCTACACCTTC. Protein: CASSPGQGPLGYGYTF. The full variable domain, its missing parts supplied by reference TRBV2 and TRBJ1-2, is EPEVTQTPSHQVTQMGQEVILRCVPISNHLYFYWYRQILGQKVEFLVSFYNNEISEKSEIFDDQFSVERPDGSNFTLKIRSTKLEDSAMYFCASSPGQGPLGYGYTFGSGTRLTVV.

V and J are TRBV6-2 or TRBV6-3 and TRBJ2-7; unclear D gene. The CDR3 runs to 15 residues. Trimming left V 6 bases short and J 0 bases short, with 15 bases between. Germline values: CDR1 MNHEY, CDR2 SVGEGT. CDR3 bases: TGTGCCAGCAGGGGGTCTCGGGCCTCCTCCTACGAGCAGTACTTC. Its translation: CASRGSRASSYEQYF.

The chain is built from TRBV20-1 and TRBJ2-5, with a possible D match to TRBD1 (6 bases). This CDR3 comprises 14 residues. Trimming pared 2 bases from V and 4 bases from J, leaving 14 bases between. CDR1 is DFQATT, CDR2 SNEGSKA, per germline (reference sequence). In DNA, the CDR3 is TGCAGTGCTAGACCCTCATGGACAGCAGAGACCCAGTACTTC. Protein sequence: CSARPSWTAETQYF.

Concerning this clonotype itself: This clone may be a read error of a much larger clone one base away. The CDR3 protein is CASSLGQRETQFF. Written as DNA, the CDR3 is TGTGCCAGCAGCCTGGGACAGAGGGAGACCCAGTTCTTC. The chain couples TRBV5-6 to TRBJ2-5; 7 bases match TRBD1. The closer fit of TRBJ2-1 to the DNA end suggests the J call may be wrong. CDR3 length equals 13 residues. Germline V lookup: CDR1 SGHDT, CDR2 YYEEEE.

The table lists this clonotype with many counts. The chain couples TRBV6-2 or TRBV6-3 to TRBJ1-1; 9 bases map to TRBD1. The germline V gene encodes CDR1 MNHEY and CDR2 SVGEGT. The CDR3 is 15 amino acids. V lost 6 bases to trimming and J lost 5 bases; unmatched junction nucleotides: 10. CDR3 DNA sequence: TGTGCCAGCAGCGTTGGCGGGACAGGGATGACTGAAGCTTTCTTT. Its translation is CASSVGGTGMTEAFF.

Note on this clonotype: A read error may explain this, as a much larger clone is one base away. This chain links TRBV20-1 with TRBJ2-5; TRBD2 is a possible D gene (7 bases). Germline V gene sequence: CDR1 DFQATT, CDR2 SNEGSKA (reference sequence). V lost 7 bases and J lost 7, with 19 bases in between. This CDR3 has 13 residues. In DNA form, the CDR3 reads TGCAGTGTCCAAGGGGGGGATTGGAGGACCCAGTACTTC. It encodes CSVQGGDWRTQYF.

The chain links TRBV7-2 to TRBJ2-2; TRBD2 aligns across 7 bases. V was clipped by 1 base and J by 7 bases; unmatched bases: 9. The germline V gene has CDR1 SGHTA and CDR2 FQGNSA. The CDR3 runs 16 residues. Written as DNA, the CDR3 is TGTGCCAGCAGCTTAGTTTGGGTTCCTAGCGGCGGGGAGCTGTTTTTT. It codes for CASSLVWVPSGGELFF.

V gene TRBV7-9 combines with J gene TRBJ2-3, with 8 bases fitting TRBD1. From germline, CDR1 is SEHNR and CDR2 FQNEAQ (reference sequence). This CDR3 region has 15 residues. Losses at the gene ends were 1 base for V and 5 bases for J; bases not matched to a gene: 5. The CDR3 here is CASSLGRGLLDTQYF. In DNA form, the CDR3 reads TGTGCCAGCAGCTTAGGCAGGGGGCTGCTAGATACGCAGTATTTT.

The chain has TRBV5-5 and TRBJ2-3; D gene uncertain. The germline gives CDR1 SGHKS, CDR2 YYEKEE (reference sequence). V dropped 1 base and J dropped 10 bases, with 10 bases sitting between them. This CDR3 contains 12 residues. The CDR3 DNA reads TGTGCCAGCAGCTTGTCTCAGGATCCGCAGTATTTT. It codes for CASSLSQDPQYF.

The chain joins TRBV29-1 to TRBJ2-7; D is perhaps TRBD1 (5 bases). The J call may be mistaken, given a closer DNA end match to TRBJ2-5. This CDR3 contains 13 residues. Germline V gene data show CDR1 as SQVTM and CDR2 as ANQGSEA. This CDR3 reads CSVAPPGRETQYF. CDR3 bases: TGCAGCGTTGCCCCACCAGGGCGAGAGACCCAGTACTTC.

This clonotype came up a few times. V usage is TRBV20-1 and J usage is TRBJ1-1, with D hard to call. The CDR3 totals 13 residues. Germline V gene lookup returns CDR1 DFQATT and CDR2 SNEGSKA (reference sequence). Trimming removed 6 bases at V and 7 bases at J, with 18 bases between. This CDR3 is CSATPSPGYEAFF. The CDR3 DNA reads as TGCAGTGCCACACCCAGCCCGGGATATGAAGCTTTCTTT.

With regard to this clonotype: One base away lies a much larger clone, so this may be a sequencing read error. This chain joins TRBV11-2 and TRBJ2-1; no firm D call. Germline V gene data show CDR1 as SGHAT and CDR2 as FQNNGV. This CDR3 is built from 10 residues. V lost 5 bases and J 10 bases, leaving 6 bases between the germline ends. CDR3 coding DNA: TGTGCCAGCAGCGTAAACGAGCAGTTCTTC. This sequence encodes CASSVNEQFF.

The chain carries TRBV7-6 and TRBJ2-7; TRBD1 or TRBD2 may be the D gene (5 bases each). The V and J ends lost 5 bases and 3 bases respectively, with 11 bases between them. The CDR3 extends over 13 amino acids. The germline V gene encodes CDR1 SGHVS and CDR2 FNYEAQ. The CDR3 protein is CASSTGRGYEQYF. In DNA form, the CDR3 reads TGTGCCAGCAGCACAGGACGGGGCTACGAGCAGTACTTC.

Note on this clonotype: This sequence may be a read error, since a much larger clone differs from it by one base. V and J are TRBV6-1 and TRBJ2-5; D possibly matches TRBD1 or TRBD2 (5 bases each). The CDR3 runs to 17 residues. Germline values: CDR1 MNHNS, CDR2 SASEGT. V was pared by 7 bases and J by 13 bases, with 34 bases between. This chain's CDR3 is CASTSTLGASSYNERYF. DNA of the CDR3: TGTGCCAGCACCTCAACCCTCGGGGCGAGCTCCTACAATGAGCGGTACTTC.

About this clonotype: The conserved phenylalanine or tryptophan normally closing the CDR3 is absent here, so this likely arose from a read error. As DNA, the CDR3 is TGCGCCAGTTTCAGACTAGCGGGAGACAATGAGCAGTTCTTA. It codes for CASFRLAGDNEQFL. The rearrangement uses TRBV5-1 and TRBJ2-1; 12 bases map to TRBD2. Germline V lookup: CDR1 SGHRS, CDR2 YFSETQ. The CDR3 is 14 amino acids. V was clipped by 8 bases and J by 5 bases; unmatched bases: 5.

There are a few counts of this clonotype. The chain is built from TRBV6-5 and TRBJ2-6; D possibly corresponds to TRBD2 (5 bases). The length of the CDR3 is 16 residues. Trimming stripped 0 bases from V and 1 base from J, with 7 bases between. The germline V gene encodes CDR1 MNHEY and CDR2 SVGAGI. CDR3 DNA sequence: TGTGCCAGCAGTTACTCCGGAGGTTCTGGGGCCAACGTCCTGACTTTC. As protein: CASSYSGGSGANVLTF.

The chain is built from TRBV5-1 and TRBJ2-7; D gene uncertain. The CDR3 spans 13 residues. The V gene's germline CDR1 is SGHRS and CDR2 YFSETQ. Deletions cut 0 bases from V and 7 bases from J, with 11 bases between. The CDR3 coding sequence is TGCGCCAGCAGCTTGGATAGGGTGGATGAGCAGTACTTC. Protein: CASSLDRVDEQYF.

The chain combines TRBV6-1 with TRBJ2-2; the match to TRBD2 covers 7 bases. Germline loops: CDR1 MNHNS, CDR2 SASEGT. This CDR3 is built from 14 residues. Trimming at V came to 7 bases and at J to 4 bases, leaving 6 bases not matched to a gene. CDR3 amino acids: CASKEGRGTGELFF. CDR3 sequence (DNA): TGTGCCAGCAAGGAGGGGAGGGGCACCGGGGAGCTGTTTTTT.

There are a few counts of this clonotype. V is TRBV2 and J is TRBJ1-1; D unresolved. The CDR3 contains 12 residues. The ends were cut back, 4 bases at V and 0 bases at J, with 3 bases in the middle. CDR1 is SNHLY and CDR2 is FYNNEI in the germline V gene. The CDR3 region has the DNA TGTGCCAGCAGTGCGATGAACACTGAAGCTTTCTTT. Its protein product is CASSAMNTEAFF.